These 26 T cell receptor beta chains originate from one sample sequenced in a study of blood T cell repertoires in COVID-19. The method was immunoSEQ multiplex PCR; TCRdb's version includes in-frame clones alone and lacks a portion of them. This table holds more than 100,000 clones, 90% found once. The sample was peripheral blood. All receptors come from a woman aged 60-75 years with COVID-19, enrolled during active disease.

This sequence joins TRBV5-5 and TRBJ1-5; 10 nucleotides match TRBD1. V lost 4 bases, J lost 0 bases, and 4 bases stayed unmatched. Germline CDR1 is SGHKS and CDR2 is YYEKEE (reference sequence). The CDR3 is 16 residues long. DNA of the CDR3: TGTGCCAGCAGCGATAGGGACAGGGGTAGCAATCAGCCCCAGCATTTT. It is translated as CASSDRDRGSNQPQHF.

The chain recombines TRBV7-2 with TRBJ1-5, with 9 bases that match TRBD1. After removal of 5 bases from V and 5 bases from J, the junction contained 13 bases not matched to a gene. CDR3 length: 17 residues. Germline V CDR1 and CDR2: SGHTA, FQGNSA. The CDR3 coding sequence is TGTGCCAGCAGCCGGCCCCCCGGGACAGGGTCCGATCAGCCCCAGCATTTT. Translation gives CASSRPPGTGSDQPQHF.

The V and J genes are TRBV11-3 and TRBJ2-2, with D perhaps TRBD1 (5 bases). Per germline, CDR1 SGHNT and CDR2 YENEEA. V was pared by 1 base and J by 5 bases, with 8 bases between. The CDR3 length is 14 residues. The CDR3 sequence is CASSLGQGTGELFF. The CDR3 region has the DNA TGTGCCAGCAGCTTAGGGCAGGGAACCGGGGAGCTGTTTTTT. Supplemented by reference TRBV11-3 and TRBJ2-2, the full variable domain reads EAGVVQSPRYKIIEKKQPVAFWCNPISGHNTLYWYLQNLGQGPELLIRYENEEAVDDSQLPKDRFSAERLKGVDSTLKIQPAELGDSAVYLCASSLGQGTGELFFGEGSRLTVL.

The CDR3 nucleotides read TGTGCCAGCAGTTATGAGGTCAGCGCGTACCAAGAGACCCAGTACTTC. Amino acid sequence: CASSYEVSAYQETQYF. The rearrangement uses TRBV6-2 or TRBV6-3 and TRBJ2-5; D uncertain. The V end lost 3 bases, the J end lost 0 bases, and 14 bases lay between the germline ends. CDR1 and CDR2 (germline): MNHEY, SVGEGT. This CDR3 contains 16 residues.

V gene TRBV15 combines with J gene TRBJ1-5; 7 bases fit TRBD1. Germline-derived CDR1 and CDR2 are LNHNV and YYDKDF (reference sequence). There are 13 residues in the CDR3. V gave up 9 bases and J gave up 3 bases; unmatched junction bases: 5. CDR3 DNA: TGTGCCACAAAACAGGGGATCAATCAGCCCCAGCATTTT. It encodes CATKQGINQPQHF.

The V call is TRBV7-8, the J call TRBJ2-1; D is ambiguous. Germline V gives CDR1 SGHVS, CDR2 FQNEAQ. This CDR3 region has 14 residues. V was trimmed by 4 bases and J by 3 bases, leaving 10 bases between them. The CDR3 nucleotides are TGTGCCAGCAGCTATACTCGCGGCTACAATGAGCAGTTCTTC. This codes for CASSYTRGYNEQFF.

The chain employs TRBV5-1 and TRBJ2-5, with TRBD1 matching 9 bases. Germline CDR1 and CDR2: SGHRS and YFSETQ. This CDR3 region has 15 residues. The trim removed 1 base at V and 5 bases at J, leaving 6 bases unmatched. CDR3 DNA sequence: TGCGCCAGCAGCTTGTGGACAGGGGAGCGGGAGACCCAGTACTTC. It encodes CASSLWTGERETQYF. Variable domain in full (rest from reference TRBV5-1 and TRBJ2-5): KAGVTQTPRYLIKTRGQQVTLSCSPISGHRSVSWYQQTPGQGLQFLFEYFSETQRNKGNFPGRFSGRQFSNSRSEMNVSTLELGDSALYLCASSLWTGERETQYFGPGTRLLVL.

This clone was found once. The chain links TRBV4-3 to TRBJ1-5; weak D call: TRBD1 (5 bases). Trimming took 0 bases from V and 5 from J, leaving 11 bases between them. The CDR3 is made up of 15 amino acids. Germline lookup yields CDR1 LGHNA and CDR2 YSLEER. The CDR3 bases are TGCGCCAGCAGCCAAGATAGGGGCAGTTATCAGCCCCAGCATTTT. Its protein product is CASSQDRGSYQPQHF.

The V call is TRBV18, the J call TRBJ1-1; D gene uncertain. Between the trimmed V and J ends, which lost 6 bases and 0 bases, there was a span of 17 bases. CDR3 length equals 16 residues. Germline V gives CDR1 KGHSH, CDR2 LQKENI. CDR3 protein: CASSRVEFGLNTEAFF. CDR3 in DNA: TGTGCCAGCTCCCGAGTGGAGTTTGGGTTGAACACTGAAGCTTTCTTT.

The CDR3 sequence: CASSFPGYTEAFF. The DNA of the CDR3 is TGTGCCAGCAGCTTTCCCGGTTACACTGAAGCTTTCTTT. The chain employs TRBV7-9 and TRBJ1-1; D call uncertain. CDR1 is SEHNR and CDR2 is FQNEAQ in the germline V gene (reference sequence). The CDR3 is made up of 13 amino acids. The V and J ends lost 3 bases and 3 bases respectively, with 8 bases between them.

The V gene is TRBV4-3, the J gene TRBJ2-2, with 9 bases fitting TRBD1. This CDR3 region has 15 residues. Germline V CDR1 and CDR2: LGHNA, YSLEER. With 5 bases clipped from V and 3 bases from J, the junction kept 4 bases outside the gene matches. The CDR3 bases are TGCGCCAGCAGCAAGGGACAGGGACACACCGGGGAGCTGTTTTTT. It specifies CASSKGQGHTGELFF.

This clone was seen only once. The V gene is TRBV12-5, the J gene TRBJ2-7, with a tentative D call TRBD2 (5 bases). Germline assignment: CDR1 LGHNT and CDR2 FRNRAP. This CDR3 spans 13 amino acids. V was cut by 5 bases and J by 2 bases, with 10 bases left in between. The chain's CDR3 is CASGPGNPYEQYF. CDR3 bases: TGTGCTAGTGGTCCCGGGAACCCCTACGAGCAGTACTTC.

The chain combines TRBV10-3 with TRBJ1-2; D perhaps matches TRBD1 (5 bases). The CDR3 contains 15 residues. Germline-derived CDR1 and CDR2 are ENHRY and SYGVKD. V was clipped by 0 bases and J by 4 bases, with 12 bases between them. CDR3 residues: CAISESKGVPYGYTF. In nucleotides, the CDR3 is TGTGCCATCAGTGAGTCGAAAGGGGTCCCCTATGGCTACACCTTC.

The V and J genes are TRBV7-9 and TRBJ2-7; 7 bases are a match to TRBD1. Germline loops: CDR1 SEHNR, CDR2 FQNEAQ (reference sequence). The CDR3 has 13 amino acids. The J segment lost 9 bases and the V segment lost 5 bases, leaving 10 bases of the junction unmatched. The DNA of the CDR3 is TGTGCCAGCAGCAAAGGGGGCTCGGTATGGCAGTACTTC. This translates into CASSKGGSVWQYF.

The chain employs TRBV9 and TRBJ2-7, with 7 bases matching TRBD2. The CDR3 totals 14 residues. V lost 2 bases and J lost 2; bases outside the gene matches: 4. CDR1 SGDLS and CDR2 YYNGEE come from the germline V gene. CDR3 protein: CASSVAGTTYEQYF. The CDR3 DNA reads as TGTGCCAGCAGCGTGGCCGGGACTACCTACGAGCAGTACTTC. The full variable domain, completed using reference TRBV9 and TRBJ2-7, is DSGVTQTPKHLITATGQRVTLRCSPRSGDLSVYWYQQSLDQGLQFLIQYYNGEERAKGNILERFSAQQFPDLHSELNLSSLELGDSALYFCASSVAGTTYEQYFGPGTRLTVT.

A single count supports this clone. V and J are TRBV9 and TRBJ1-5; 7 bases fit TRBD1. V was pared by 3 bases and J by 5 bases, with 5 bases of the junction left unmatched. The CDR3 loop spans 14 amino acids. Per germline, CDR1 SGDLS and CDR2 YYNGEE. CDR3 amino acids: CASSETGTHQPQHF. The CDR3 DNA sequence: TGTGCCAGCAGCGAGACAGGGACCCATCAGCCCCAGCATTTT.

The chain uses TRBV5-8 and TRBJ1-1; 7 bases line up with TRBD1. After removal of 3 bases from V and 7 bases from J, the junction contained 12 bases not matched to a gene. This CDR3 contains 15 residues. Germline values: CDR1 SGHTS, CDR2 YDEGEE. Written as DNA, the CDR3 is TGTGCCAGCAGCTCGTTACAGGACAGGTTAAATGAAGCTTTCTTT. It is translated as CASSSLQDRLNEAFF.

V gene TRBV5-5 combines with J gene TRBJ1-5, with 7 bases that match TRBD1. Trimming took 3 bases from V and 5 from J; bases not matched to a gene: 8. The CDR3 length is 15 residues. The V gene's germline CDR1 is SGHKS and CDR2 YYEKEE (reference sequence). The CDR3 reads CASSWSGGQDQPQHF. The CDR3 DNA follows: TGTGCCAGCAGCTGGAGCGGAGGACAGGATCAGCCCCAGCATTTT.

V usage is TRBV19 and J usage is TRBJ1-1; D not certain. V dropped 3 bases and J dropped 1 base, with 12 bases sitting between them. From germline, CDR1 is LNHDA and CDR2 SQIVND (reference sequence). The CDR3 contains 15 residues. The CDR3 region is CASSMGGVPNTEAFF. CDR3 nucleotides: TGTGCCAGTAGTATGGGCGGGGTTCCGAACACTGAAGCTTTCTTT.

V usage is TRBV7-6 and J usage is TRBJ2-5; 9 bases match TRBD2. The CDR3 spans 15 residues. The germline V gene has CDR1 SGHVS and CDR2 FNYEAQ. V gave up 10 bases and J gave up 5 bases; unmatched junction bases: 14. The CDR3 here is CATSGRTSVSETQYF. The DNA for the CDR3 is TGTGCCACCTCCGGAAGGACTAGCGTGTCCGAGACCCAGTACTTC.

This clone has just one count. This chain uses TRBV7-2 with TRBJ2-5; TRBD1 aligns across 10 bases. The CDR3 is 13 residues long. CDR1 is SGHTA and CDR2 is FQGNSA in the germline V gene. J was trimmed by 9 bases and V by 1 base; bases with no gene match: 2. CDR3 in amino acids: CASSLVGQGSQYF. In DNA form, the CDR3 reads TGTGCCAGCAGCTTAGTGGGACAGGGGTCCCAGTACTTC.

The chain joins TRBV3-1 (or the pseudogene TRBV3-2) to TRBJ2-5, with 12 bases that match TRBD2. With V trimmed by 0 bases and J by 7 bases, 6 bases remained unmatched. CDR3 length: 16 amino acids. Germline CDR1 and CDR2: LGHDT and YNNKEL (reference sequence). The CDR3 protein is CASSQDSASGGVTQYF. The DNA of the CDR3 is TGTGCCAGCAGCCAAGATTCGGCTAGCGGGGGGGTGACCCAGTACTTC.

The V gene is TRBV19, the J gene TRBJ2-7; 11 bases are a match to TRBD1. V was clipped by 4 bases and J by 6 bases; unmatched bases: 2. Germline lookup yields CDR1 LNHDA and CDR2 SQIVND (reference sequence). This CDR3 region has 13 residues. The CDR3: CASSKGQGVEQYF. The CDR3 DNA reads TGTGCCAGTAGTAAGGGACAGGGGGTCGAGCAGTACTTC.

This clone has just one count. V is TRBV21-1 and J is TRBJ2-7; the D segment call TRBD2 is taken from the table without a DNA check. TRBV21-1 is deemed a pseudogene. This CDR3 has 12 amino acids. The CDR3 spells CARGDTLIEQYF. In DNA, the CDR3 is TGTGCCCGGGGGGACACCCTTATCGAGCAGTACTTC.

The CDR3 nucleotides are TGTGCCAGCAGCCAACTGGGGGCCGACTATGGCTACACCTTC. Residues: CASSQLGADYGYTF. The rearrangement joins TRBV3-1 (or the pseudogene TRBV3-2) to TRBJ1-2; maybe TRBD1 (6 bases). The CDR3 is made up of 14 amino acids. The germline CDR1 and CDR2 sequences are LGHDT and YNNKEL (reference sequence). Trimming stripped 2 bases from V and 3 bases from J, with 10 bases between.

The chain carries TRBV27 and TRBJ1-1; tentative D call: TRBD1 (6 bases). V gave up 4 bases and J gave up 4 bases, with 13 bases separating them. CDR3 length: 14 amino acids. CDR1 is MNHEY and CDR2 is SMNVEV in the germline V gene (reference sequence). This chain's CDR3 is CASSYLGAGTEAFF. CDR3 coding DNA: TGTGCCAGCAGTTATCTGGGGGCGGGCACTGAAGCTTTCTTT.